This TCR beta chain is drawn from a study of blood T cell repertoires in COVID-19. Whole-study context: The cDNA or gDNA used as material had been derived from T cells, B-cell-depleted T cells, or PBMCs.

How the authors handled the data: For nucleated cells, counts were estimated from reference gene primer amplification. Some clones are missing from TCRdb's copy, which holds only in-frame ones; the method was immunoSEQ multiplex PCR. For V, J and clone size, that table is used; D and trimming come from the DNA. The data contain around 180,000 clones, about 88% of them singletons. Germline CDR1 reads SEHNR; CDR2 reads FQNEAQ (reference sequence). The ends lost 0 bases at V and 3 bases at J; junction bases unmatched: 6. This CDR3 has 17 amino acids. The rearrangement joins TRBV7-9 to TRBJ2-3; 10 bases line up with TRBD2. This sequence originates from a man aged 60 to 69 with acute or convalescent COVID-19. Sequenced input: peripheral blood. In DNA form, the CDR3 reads TGTGCCAGCAGCTTAGCTGGGCTAGCGGGAGTAACAGATACGCAGTATTTT. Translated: CASSLAGLAGVTDTQYF.